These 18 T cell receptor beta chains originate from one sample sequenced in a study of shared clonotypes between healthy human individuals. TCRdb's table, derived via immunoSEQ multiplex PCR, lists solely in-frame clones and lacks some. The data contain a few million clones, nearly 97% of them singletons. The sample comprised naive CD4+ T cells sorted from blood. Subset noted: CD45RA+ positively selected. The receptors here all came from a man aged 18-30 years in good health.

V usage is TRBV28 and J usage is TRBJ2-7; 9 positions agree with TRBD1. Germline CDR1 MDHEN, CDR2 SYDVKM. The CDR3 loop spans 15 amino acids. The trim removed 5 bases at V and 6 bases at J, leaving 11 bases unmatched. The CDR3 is CASSAFGTGQGEQYF. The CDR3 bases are TGTGCCAGCAGTGCCTTTGGGACAGGGCAGGGCGAGCAGTACTTC.

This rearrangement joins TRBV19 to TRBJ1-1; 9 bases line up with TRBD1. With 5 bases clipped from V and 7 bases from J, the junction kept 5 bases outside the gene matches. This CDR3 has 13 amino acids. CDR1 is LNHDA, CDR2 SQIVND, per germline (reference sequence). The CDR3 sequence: CASSQTGGDEAFF. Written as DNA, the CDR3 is TGTGCCAGTAGTCAGACAGGGGGGGATGAAGCTTTCTTT.

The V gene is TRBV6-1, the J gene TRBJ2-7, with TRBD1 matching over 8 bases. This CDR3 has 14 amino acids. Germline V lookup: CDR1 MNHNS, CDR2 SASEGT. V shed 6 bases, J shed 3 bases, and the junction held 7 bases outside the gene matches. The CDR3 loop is CASRALTGGYEQYF. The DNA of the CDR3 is TGTGCCAGCAGGGCATTAACAGGGGGCTACGAGCAGTACTTC.

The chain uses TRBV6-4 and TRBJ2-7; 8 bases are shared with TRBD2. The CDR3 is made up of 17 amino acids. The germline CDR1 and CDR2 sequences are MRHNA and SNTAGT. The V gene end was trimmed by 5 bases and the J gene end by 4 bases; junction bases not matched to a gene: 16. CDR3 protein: CASSFPAFKRGGYEQYF. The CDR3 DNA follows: TGTGCCAGCAGTTTTCCGGCGTTTAAACGGGGGGGATACGAGCAGTACTTC.

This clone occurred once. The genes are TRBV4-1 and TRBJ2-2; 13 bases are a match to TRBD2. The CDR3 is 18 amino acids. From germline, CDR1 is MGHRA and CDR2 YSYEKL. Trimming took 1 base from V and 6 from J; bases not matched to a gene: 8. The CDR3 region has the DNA TGCGCCAGCAGCCAAGTACTAGCGGGAGGGCCTTGGGCCGGGGAGCTGTTTTTT. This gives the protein CASSQVLAGGPWAGELFF.

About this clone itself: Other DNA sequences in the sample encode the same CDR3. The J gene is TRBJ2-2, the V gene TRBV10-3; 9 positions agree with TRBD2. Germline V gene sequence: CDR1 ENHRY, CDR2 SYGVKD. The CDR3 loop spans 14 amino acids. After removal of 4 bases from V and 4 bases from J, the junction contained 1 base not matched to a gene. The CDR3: CAISVAGVTGELFF. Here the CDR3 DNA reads TGTGCCATCAGTGTAGCGGGGGTCACCGGGGAGCTGTTTTTT.

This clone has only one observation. CDR3 DNA sequence: TGTGCCAGCTCCAAAAGTGGGGCAAGGCACGAGCAGTACTTC. As protein: CASSKSGARHEQYF. The V gene is TRBV25-1, the J gene TRBJ2-7; TRBD1 might be the D (5 bases). The CDR3 has 14 residues. Trimming pared 8 bases from V and 5 bases from J, leaving 19 bases between. Germline V gene sequence: CDR1 MGHDK, CDR2 SYGVNS.

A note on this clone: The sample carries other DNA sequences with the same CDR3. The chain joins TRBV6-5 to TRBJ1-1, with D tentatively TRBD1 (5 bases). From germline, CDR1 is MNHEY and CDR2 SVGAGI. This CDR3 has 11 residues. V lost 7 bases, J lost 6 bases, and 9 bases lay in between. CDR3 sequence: CASTQGPEAFF. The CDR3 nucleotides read TGTGCCAGCACCCAGGGCCCTGAAGCTTTCTTT.

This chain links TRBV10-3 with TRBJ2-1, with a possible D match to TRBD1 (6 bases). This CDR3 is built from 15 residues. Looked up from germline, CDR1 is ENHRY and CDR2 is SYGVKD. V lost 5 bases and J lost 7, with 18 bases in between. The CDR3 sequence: CAISPGITRGNEQFF. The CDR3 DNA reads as TGTGCCATCAGTCCCGGGATCACAAGGGGGAATGAGCAGTTCTTC.

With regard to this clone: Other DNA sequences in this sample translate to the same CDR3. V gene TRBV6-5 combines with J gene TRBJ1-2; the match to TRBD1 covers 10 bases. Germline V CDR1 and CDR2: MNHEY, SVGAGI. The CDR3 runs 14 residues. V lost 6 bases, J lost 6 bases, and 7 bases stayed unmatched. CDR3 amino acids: CASSPGQGLHGYTF. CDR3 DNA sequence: TGTGCCAGCAGCCCGGGACAGGGGTTGCATGGCTACACCTTC.

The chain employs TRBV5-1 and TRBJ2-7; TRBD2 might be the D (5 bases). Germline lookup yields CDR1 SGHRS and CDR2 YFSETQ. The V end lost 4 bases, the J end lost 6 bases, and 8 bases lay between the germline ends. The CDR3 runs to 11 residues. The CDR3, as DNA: TGCGCCAGCAGCCCCGGGGTCGAGCAGTACTTC. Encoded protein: CASSPGVEQYF. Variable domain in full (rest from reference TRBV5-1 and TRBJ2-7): KAGVTQTPRYLIKTRGQQVTLSCSPISGHRSVSWYQQTPGQGLQFLFEYFSETQRNKGNFPGRFSGRQFSNSRSEMNVSTLELGDSALYLCASSPGVEQYFGPGTRLTVT.

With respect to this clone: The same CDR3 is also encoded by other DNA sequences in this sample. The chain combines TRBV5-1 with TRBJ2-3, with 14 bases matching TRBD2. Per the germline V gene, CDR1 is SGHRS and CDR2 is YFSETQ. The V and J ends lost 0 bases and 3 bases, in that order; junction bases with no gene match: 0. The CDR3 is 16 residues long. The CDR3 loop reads CASSLGLAGGTDTQYF. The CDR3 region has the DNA TGCGCCAGCAGCTTGGGACTAGCGGGAGGGACAGATACGCAGTATTTT. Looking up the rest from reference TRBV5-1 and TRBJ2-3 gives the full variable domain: KAGVTQTPRYLIKTRGQQVTLSCSPISGHRSVSWYQQTPGQGLQFLFEYFSETQRNKGNFPGRFSGRQFSNSRSEMNVSTLELGDSALYLCASSLGLAGGTDTQYFGPGTRLTVL.

As DNA, the CDR3 is TGTGCCAGCAGCGCCTCGGGAAGGAACACTGAAGCTTTCTTT. This gives the protein CASSASGRNTEAFF. V and J are TRBV11-2 and TRBJ1-1; no definite D call. CDR1 and CDR2 (germline): SGHAT, FQNNGV. The V gene lost 5 bases and the J gene lost 1 base, with 11 bases spanning the gap. The CDR3 extends over 14 amino acids.

CDR3 DNA sequence: TGTGCCAGCAGCTTGTCGGCAGCCGACAATGAGCAGTTCTTC. Its translation: CASSLSAADNEQFF. V is TRBV5-4 and J is TRBJ2-1; D uncertain. In germline, CDR1 is SGHNT, CDR2 YYREEE (reference sequence). CDR3 length: 14 amino acids. The V and J ends lost 1 base and 5 bases respectively, with 10 bases between them.

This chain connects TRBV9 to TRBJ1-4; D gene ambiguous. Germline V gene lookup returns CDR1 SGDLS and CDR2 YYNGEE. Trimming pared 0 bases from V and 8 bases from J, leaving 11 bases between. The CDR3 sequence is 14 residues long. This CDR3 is CASSVGEGREKLFF. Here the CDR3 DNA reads TGTGCCAGCAGCGTAGGGGAGGGAAGGGAAAAACTGTTTTTT.

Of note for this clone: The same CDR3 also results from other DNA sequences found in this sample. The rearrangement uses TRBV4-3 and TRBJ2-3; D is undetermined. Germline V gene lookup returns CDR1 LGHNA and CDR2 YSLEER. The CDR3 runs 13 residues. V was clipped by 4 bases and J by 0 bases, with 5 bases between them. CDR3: CASSRISTDTQYF. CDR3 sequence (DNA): TGCGCCAGCAGCCGGATCAGCACAGATACGCAGTATTTT.

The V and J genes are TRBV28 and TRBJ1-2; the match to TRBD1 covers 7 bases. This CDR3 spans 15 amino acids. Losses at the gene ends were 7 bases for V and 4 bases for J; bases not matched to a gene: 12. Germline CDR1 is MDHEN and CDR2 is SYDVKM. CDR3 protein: CASIPGTGATYGYTF. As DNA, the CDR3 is TGTGCCAGCATTCCCGGAACAGGGGCCACCTATGGCTACACCTTC.

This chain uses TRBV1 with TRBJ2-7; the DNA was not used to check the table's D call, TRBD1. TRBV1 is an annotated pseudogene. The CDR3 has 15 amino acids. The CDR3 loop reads CTSSSRDRDSYEQYF. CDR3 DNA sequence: TGCACCAGCAGCAGCCGGGACAGGGACTCCTACGAGCAGTACTTC.